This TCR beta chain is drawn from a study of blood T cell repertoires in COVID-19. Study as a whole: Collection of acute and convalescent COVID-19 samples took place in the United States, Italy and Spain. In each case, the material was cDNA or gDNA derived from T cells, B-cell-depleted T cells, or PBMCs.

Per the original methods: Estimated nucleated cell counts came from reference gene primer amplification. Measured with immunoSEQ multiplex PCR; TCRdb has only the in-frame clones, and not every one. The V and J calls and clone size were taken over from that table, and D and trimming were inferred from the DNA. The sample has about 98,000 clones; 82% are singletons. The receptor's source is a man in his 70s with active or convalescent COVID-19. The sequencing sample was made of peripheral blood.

The CDR3 coding sequence is TGTGCCAGCAGCCAACACAGGGTCGCTGAAGCTTTCTTT. This encodes CASSQHRVAEAFF. J is TRBJ1-1 and V is TRBV3-1 (or the pseudogene TRBV3-2); TRBD1 is a possible D gene (6 bases). The CDR3 is 13 amino acids. V lost 2 bases to trimming and J lost 6 bases, with 10 bases between them. Germline CDR1 and CDR2: LGHDT and YNNKEL (reference sequence).